This T cell receptor beta chain was recorded in a study of T cells in Graves' hyperthyroidism and ophthalmopathy. Study-level findings and limits: Blood also showed most of the thyroid clonotypes that were expanded above 0.001.

Turning to this clonotype: The antigen is undetermined.

Every diagnosis used clinical symptoms, serum thyroxine and TRAb, thyroid ultrasound and orbital computed tomography. TCR beta CDR3 regions were amplified from RNA. The HTBI primer set served for first-round RT-PCR of the TCR CDR3. Via MiXCR, TCRdb re-called the multiplex PCR reads, giving one row per CDR3 protein. The table records 450,000 to 500,000 distinct CDR3 sequences, 22% of them present only once. The source material was blood. This TCR derives from an older woman with Graves' ophthalmopathy.

The DNA of the CDR3 is TGCGCCAGCAAGGCTAGCGCAAGCTCCTACAATGAGCAGTTCTTC. Encoded protein: CASKASASSYNEQFF. The J gene is TRBJ2-1, the V gene TRBV5-1; a weak D match, TRBD2 (6 bases). There are 15 residues in the CDR3. The germline gives CDR1 SGHRS, CDR2 YFSETQ. V lost 6 bases and J lost 0, with 13 bases in between.